This TCR beta chain is from a study of blood T cells in healthy people across ages. Concerning this clonotype itself: Antigen: not known.

A second roughly 7 to 11 cycle PCR used barcoded and J-beta primers. Each CDR3 protein is one row after TCRdb ran MiXCR on the 5' RACE reads. The repertoire consists of 1.5 million to 2 million distinct CDR3 sequences, with 49% occurring once and the leading ten covering over 2%. V trimming: 1 base; J trimming: 3 bases; junction bases outside the gene matches: 12. Germline V lookup: CDR1 SQVTM, CDR2 ANQGSEA. The CDR3 contains 17 residues. Study-level findings and limits: It was held that diversity estimates obtained from one million T cells represented underestimates.

Sequencing used blood. The rearrangement uses TRBV29-1 and TRBJ2-3; 8 bases line up with TRBD1. This sequence was found in a woman aged 40 to 50 in good health. The CDR3, as DNA: TGCAGCGTTGAAGGGACAGGGCGCCTTGGGGGAACAGATACGCAGTATTTT. Its protein product is CSVEGTGRLGGTDTQYF.